A selection of T cell receptor beta chains follows, all from one sample in a study of T cell changes during pregnancy in multiple sclerosis. Sequenced by immunoSEQ multiplex PCR; TCRdb stores in-frame clones only, minus some. The sample has more than 55,000 clones, 90% to 95% seen once; the top ten hold 2.2%. The sample was peripheral blood, taken in the third trimester of pregnancy. The receptor set was obtained from a female donor in good health, enrolled as a control in a pregnancy study. Each CDR3 is given with its conserved first and last residue. The order of the fields is V gene, D gene, clone size, J gene, CDR3 protein, CDR3 DNA. D genes are given only for firm matches. Not every row has a clone size; where given, it reads once, few, many or a size class.

v_gene: TRBV27
d_gene: TRBD1
abundance: -
j_gene: TRBJ2-7
CDR3aa: CASSYQGAYEQYF
CDR3nt: TGTGCCAGCAGTTACCAGGGGGCCTACGAGCAGTACTTC

v_gene: TRBV28
d_gene: -
abundance: -
j_gene: TRBJ1-5
CDR3aa: CASSPGSTPGGNQPQHF
CDR3nt: TGTGCCAGCAGCCCGGGGTCGACGCCGGGGGGCAATCAGCCCCAGCATTTT

v_gene: TRBV5-1
d_gene: -
abundance: -
j_gene: TRBJ2-1
CDR3aa: CASTGSFNNEQFF
CDR3nt: TGCGCCAGCACCGGGAGCTTCAACAATGAGCAGTTCTTC

v_gene: TRBV2
d_gene: -
abundance: -
j_gene: TRBJ2-1
CDR3aa: CASSVLELYNEQFF
CDR3nt: TGTGCCAGCAGTGTGCTAGAGCTCTACAATGAGCAGTTCTTC

v_gene: TRBV6-1
d_gene: -
abundance: -
j_gene: TRBJ1-4
CDR3aa: CATWTARRDEKLFF
CDR3nt: TGTGCCACTTGGACAGCCCGGAGAGATGAAAAACTGTTTTTT

v_gene: TRBV6-5
d_gene: -
abundance: -
j_gene: TRBJ2-1
CDR3aa: CASSADTISYNEQFF
CDR3nt: TGTGCCAGCAGCGCTGACACAATCTCCTACAATGAGCAGTTCTTC

v_gene: TRBV6-5
d_gene: -
abundance: -
j_gene: TRBJ2-7
CDR3aa: CASTPGLGLSYEQYF
CDR3nt: TGTGCCAGCACTCCGGGACTTGGACTCTCCTACGAGCAGTACTTC

v_gene: TRBV6-6
d_gene: -
abundance: -
j_gene: TRBJ1-5
CDR3aa: CAISLEGSFQPQHF
CDR3nt: TGTGCCATAAGTTTAGAGGGAAGTTTTCAGCCCCAGCATTTT

v_gene: TRBV7-9
d_gene: TRBD1
abundance: -
j_gene: TRBJ1-3
CDR3aa: CASSSSTGSGNTIYF
CDR3nt: TGTGCCAGCAGCTCGTCGACAGGGTCTGGAAACACCATATATTTT

v_gene: TRBV5-1
d_gene: TRBD1
abundance: -
j_gene: TRBJ2-1
CDR3aa: CASSETEPGQGADEQFF
CDR3nt: TGCGCCAGCAGCGAAACAGAACCGGGACAGGGGGCGGATGAGCAGTTCTTC

v_gene: TRBV21-1
d_gene: -
abundance: -
j_gene: TRBJ1-5
CDR3aa: CASSSKGQVNQPQHF
CDR3nt: TGTGCCAGCAGCAGTAAGGGGCAGGTCAATCAGCCCCAGCATTTT

v_gene: TRBV6-1
d_gene: TRBD1
abundance: -
j_gene: TRBJ1-2
CDR3aa: CASSLGTASSSF
CDR3nt: TGTGCCAGCAGCCTTGGGACAGCCTCGAGTTCCTTC

v_gene: TRBV25-1
d_gene: -
abundance: -
j_gene: TRBJ1-5
CDR3aa: CASSLLRVDQPQHF
CDR3nt: TGTGCCAGCAGCCTCCTGAGGGTGGATCAGCCCCAGCATTTT

v_gene: TRBV7-2
d_gene: TRBD1
abundance: -
j_gene: TRBJ2-7
CDR3aa: CASSQSRDSYEQYF
CDR3nt: TGTGCCAGCAGCCAGTCCCGGGACAGTTACGAGCAGTACTTC

v_gene: TRBV7-9
d_gene: -
abundance: -
j_gene: TRBJ2-3
CDR3aa: CASSYSGRDDTQYF
CDR3nt: TGTGCCAGCAGCTACAGCGGGCGGGACGATACGCAGTATTTT

v_gene: TRBV6-5
d_gene: TRBD1
abundance: -
j_gene: TRBJ1-1
CDR3aa: CASRQPGQGSPEAFF
CDR3nt: TGTGCCAGCAGACAGCCCGGACAGGGGAGTCCTGAAGCTTTCTTT

v_gene: TRBV28
d_gene: -
abundance: few
j_gene: TRBJ1-4
CDR3aa: CASGVAGKLFF
CDR3nt: TGTGCCAGCGGCGTTGCGGGGAAACTGTTTTTT

v_gene: TRBV19
d_gene: TRBD2
abundance: -
j_gene: TRBJ2-5
CDR3aa: CATGTSGGAETQYF
CDR3nt: TGTGCCACAGGGACTAGCGGGGGGGCCGAGACCCAGTACTTC

v_gene: TRBV18
d_gene: -
abundance: -
j_gene: TRBJ2-3
CDR3aa: CASSPPSTDTQYF
CDR3nt: TGTGCCAGCTCACCCCCTAGCACAGATACGCAGTATTTT

v_gene: TRBV18
d_gene: TRBD1
abundance: -
j_gene: TRBJ1-2
CDR3aa: CASSPWQGDGYTF
CDR3nt: TGTGCCAGCTCACCATGGCAGGGGGATGGCTACACCTTC

v_gene: TRBV5-6
d_gene: TRBD1
abundance: -
j_gene: TRBJ1-3
CDR3aa: CASSLTGVGNTIYF
CDR3nt: TGTGCCAGCAGCTTGACAGGGGTTGGAAACACCATATATTTT

v_gene: TRBV27
d_gene: TRBD1
abundance: -
j_gene: TRBJ2-7
CDR3aa: CASSLDRGVHEQYF
CDR3nt: TGTGCCAGCAGCTTGGACAGGGGTGTACACGAGCAGTACTTC

v_gene: TRBV27
d_gene: -
abundance: -
j_gene: TRBJ1-5
CDR3aa: CASRPTDLLDNQPQHF
CDR3nt: TGTGCCAGCAGGCCCACAGATCTCCTGGACAATCAGCCCCAGCATTTT

v_gene: TRBV5-1
d_gene: TRBD2
abundance: once
j_gene: TRBJ2-3
CDR3aa: CASSLGRFAGGNTDTQYF
CDR3nt: TGCGCCAGCAGCTTGGGACGCTTCGCGGGGGGGAACACAGATACGCAGTATTTT

v_gene: TRBV9
d_gene: -
abundance: -
j_gene: TRBJ1-1
CDR3aa: CASSVGRHMNTEAFF
CDR3nt: TGTGCCAGCAGCGTGGGCAGACACATGAACACTGAAGCTTTCTTT

v_gene: TRBV19
d_gene: -
abundance: -
j_gene: TRBJ1-2
CDR3aa: CASRERRDNYGYTF
CDR3nt: TGTGCCAGTAGAGAACGGCGGGATAACTATGGCTACACCTTC

v_gene: TRBV6-5
d_gene: -
abundance: -
j_gene: TRBJ1-5
CDR3aa: CASSLVVSNQPQHF
CDR3nt: TGTGCCAGCAGTTTGGTAGTAAGCAATCAGCCCCAGCATTTT

v_gene: TRBV5-8
d_gene: TRBD1
abundance: -
j_gene: TRBJ1-2
CDR3aa: CASSLGPGQLYGYTF
CDR3nt: TGTGCCAGCAGCTTGGGCCCGGGACAGCTCTATGGCTACACCTTC

v_gene: TRBV28
d_gene: TRBD2
abundance: -
j_gene: TRBJ2-7
CDR3aa: CASSHSAGGAYEQYF
CDR3nt: TGTGCCAGCAGTCACTCAGCGGGAGGGGCCTACGAGCAGTACTTC

v_gene: TRBV11-2
d_gene: TRBD1
abundance: -
j_gene: TRBJ1-4
CDR3aa: CASSFGQANEKLFF
CDR3nt: TGTGCCAGCAGCTTCGGACAGGCTAATGAAAAACTGTTTTTT

v_gene: TRBV7-9
d_gene: TRBD2
abundance: -
j_gene: TRBJ2-5
CDR3aa: CASSLSVSGRFQETQYF
CDR3nt: TGTGCCAGCAGCTTAAGTGTTAGCGGGAGATTCCAAGAGACCCAGTACTTC

v_gene: TRBV15
d_gene: -
abundance: -
j_gene: TRBJ2-5
CDR3aa: CATSSFGGETQYF
CDR3nt: TGTGCCACCAGCAGCTTCGGGGGAGAGACCCAGTACTTC

v_gene: TRBV6-5
d_gene: -
abundance: -
j_gene: TRBJ2-7
CDR3aa: CASVGGREYEQYF
CDR3nt: TGTGCCAGTGTTGGGGGGCGGGAGTACGAGCAGTACTTC